This passage covers 21 T cell receptor beta chains from one sample sequenced in a study of blood T cell repertoires in COVID-19. The data were produced by immunoSEQ multiplex PCR, yet TCRdb's version contains in-frame clones alone and is incomplete. This table holds 25,000 to 35,000 clones, around 89% found once. The sequenced sample was peripheral blood. Receptors were obtained from a human donor in a cohort sampled during active COVID-19.

This clone was recorded once. The chain carries TRBV30 and TRBJ2-7, with TRBD2 identical over 8 bases. Trimming at V came to 0 bases and at J to 2 bases, leaving 3 bases not matched to a gene. Germline V gene sequence: CDR1 GTSNPN, CDR2 SVGIG (reference sequence). This CDR3 is 14 amino acids long. The CDR3 region is CAWSVASGPYEQYF. As DNA, the CDR3 is TGTGCCTGGAGTGTTGCTAGCGGGCCCTACGAGCAGTACTTC.

The chain joins TRBV19 to TRBJ2-6; D not resolved. In germline, CDR1 is LNHDA, CDR2 SQIVND (reference sequence). V shed 4 bases and J shed 0 bases, with 7 bases lying between them. The CDR3 extends over 15 amino acids. The CDR3 loop reads CASSTSGSGANVLTF. Written as DNA, the CDR3 is TGTGCCAGTAGTACGTCAGGCTCTGGGGCCAACGTCCTGACTTTC.

V gene TRBV5-1 combines with J gene TRBJ1-2, with 8 bases identical to TRBD1. V lost 4 bases and J lost 5; bases outside the gene matches: 7. This CDR3 is built from 14 residues. Germline lookup yields CDR1 SGHRS and CDR2 YFSETQ. The CDR3, as DNA: TGCGCCAGCAGCCTCGGACAGGGACGGTATGGCTACACCTTC. Its protein product is CASSLGQGRYGYTF. The variable domain in full, with the rest retrieved from reference TRBV5-1 and TRBJ1-2, is KAGVTQTPRYLIKTRGQQVTLSCSPISGHRSVSWYQQTPGQGLQFLFEYFSETQRNKGNFPGRFSGRQFSNSRSEMNVSTLELGDSALYLCASSLGQGRYGYTFGSGTRLTVV.

V is TRBV19 and J is TRBJ2-3, with D possibly matching TRBD1 (6 bases). In germline, CDR1 is LNHDA, CDR2 SQIVND (reference sequence). The CDR3 covers 12 residues. V dropped 4 bases and J dropped 5 bases, with 7 bases sitting between them. The CDR3 region has the DNA TGTGCCAGTAGTAGCAGGGGAGATACGCAGTATTTT. Amino acids: CASSSRGDTQYF.

This chain joins TRBV7-8 and TRBJ2-7; no clear D. The germline V gene encodes CDR1 SGHVS and CDR2 FQNEAQ. The CDR3 sequence is 13 residues long. V lost 4 bases and J lost 7, with 14 bases in between. CDR3 nucleotides: TGTGCCAGCAGCTATTCATTAAGTAGAGAGCAGTACTTC. The encoded protein is CASSYSLSREQYF.

The chain joins TRBV7-2 to TRBJ1-5; TRBD1 matches 12 bases. The CDR3 extends over 18 amino acids. Per the germline V gene, CDR1 is SGHTA and CDR2 is FQGNSA. The V segment lost 4 bases and the J segment 1 base; nucleotides outside the gene matches: 8. CDR3 protein: CASSSDRDRGPSNQPQHF. The DNA for the CDR3 is TGTGCCAGCAGCTCGGACCGGGACAGGGGGCCGAGCAATCAGCCCCAGCATTTT.

The chain combines TRBV4-2 with TRBJ2-3, with a tentative D call TRBD2 (7 bases). V gave up 0 bases and J gave up 7 bases, with 17 bases separating them. Germline CDR1 LGHNA, CDR2 YNFKEQ. The CDR3 extends over 16 amino acids. The CDR3 sequence: CASSQERGGRVNTQYF. CDR3 in DNA: TGTGCCAGCAGCCAAGAGAGGGGGGGTCGTGTAAATACGCAGTATTTT.

The genes are TRBV5-4 and TRBJ1-3; TRBD1 matches at 8 bases. From germline, CDR1 is SGHNT and CDR2 YYREEE (reference sequence). The CDR3 extends over 17 amino acids. J was trimmed by 2 bases and V by 4 bases; bases with no gene match: 11. CDR3 nucleotide sequence: TGTGCCAGCAGCGGAAAAGACAGGGGAACGCCTGGAAACACCATATATTTT. The encoded protein is CASSGKDRGTPGNTIYF.

The chain joins TRBV15 to TRBJ1-3, with D possibly matching TRBD1 (5 bases). Germline CDR1 is LNHNV and CDR2 is YYDKDF (reference sequence). Between the trimmed V and J ends, which lost 1 base and 0 bases, there was a span of 7 bases. The CDR3 is 15 amino acids. The CDR3 region has the DNA TGTGCCACCAGCAGAGGACAGTACTCTGGAAACACCATATATTTT. Translation gives CATSRGQYSGNTIYF.

On this clone itself: The sample contains more than one DNA sequence encoding this CDR3. V gene TRBV7-8 combines with J gene TRBJ2-7, with D possibly being TRBD1 (5 bases). CDR3 size: 13 residues. Germline CDR1 is SGHVS and CDR2 is FQNEAQ. The V end was cut by 1 base, the J end by 3 bases, with 7 bases between. CDR3 sequence: CASSLGGGYEQYF. In DNA form, the CDR3 reads TGTGCCAGCAGCTTAGGGGGCGGCTACGAGCAGTACTTC.

The V and J genes are TRBV7-9 and TRBJ2-5; D gene unclear. In germline, CDR1 is SEHNR, CDR2 FQNEAQ (reference sequence). The V end lost 2 bases, the J end lost 1 base, and 8 bases lay between the germline ends. CDR3 length equals 14 residues. In nucleotides, the CDR3 is TGTGCCAGCAGCTTAAACAGCCTCCAAGAGACCCAGTACTTC. This encodes CASSLNSLQETQYF.

The chain employs TRBV28 and TRBJ1-5, with D maybe TRBD1 (6 bases). Deletions cut 7 bases from V and 2 bases from J, with 18 bases between. From germline, CDR1 is MDHEN and CDR2 SYDVKM. This CDR3 is 16 amino acids long. For the CDR3, the DNA is TGTGCCAGCACCCCCCGGGACAATCGGGGCAATCAGCCCCAGCATTTT. Encoded protein: CASTPRDNRGNQPQHF.

The CDR3: CAISGTSGAYNEQFF. As DNA, the CDR3 is TGTGCCATCAGTGGGACTAGCGGGGCCTACAATGAGCAGTTCTTC. The V call is TRBV10-3, the J call TRBJ2-1; 12 nucleotides line up with TRBD2. The CDR3 spans 15 residues. CDR1 and CDR2 from the germline V gene are ENHRY and SYGVKD. V lost 4 bases, J lost 2 bases, and 0 bases stayed unmatched.

A single count supports this clone. V is TRBV2 and J is TRBJ2-1; TRBD2 is a possible D gene (5 bases). Trimming pared 6 bases from V and 3 bases from J, leaving 6 bases between. Germline assignment: CDR1 SNHLY and CDR2 FYNNEI. The CDR3 contains 12 residues. CDR3 residues: CASSGNYNEQFF. The CDR3 bases are TGTGCCAGCAGCGGGAACTACAATGAGCAGTTCTTC.

The chain links TRBV6-5 to TRBJ2-2; 7 bases agree with TRBD1. After removal of 5 bases from V and 4 bases from J, the junction contained 7 bases not matched to a gene. The CDR3 length is 15 residues. Germline CDR1 and CDR2: MNHEY and SVGAGI. The CDR3 nucleotides are TGTGCCAGCAGTAAGACAGGGTCGTCCACCGGGGAGCTGTTTTTT. This translates into CASSKTGSSTGELFF.

This clone ranks as large. The chain combines TRBV6-1 with TRBJ2-3; 8 bases map to TRBD2. Germline CDR1 MNHNS, CDR2 SASEGT. The CDR3 covers 15 residues. V gave up 2 bases and J gave up 4 bases; unmatched junction bases: 5. CDR3 region: CASSENTGGADTQYF. The CDR3 DNA reads TGTGCCAGCAGTGAAAACACGGGGGGGGCAGATACGCAGTATTTT.

This chain joins TRBV5-8 and TRBJ2-4; the match to TRBD1 covers 11 bases. CDR3 length: 15 residues. V lost 7 bases and J lost 3; bases outside the gene matches: 6. Germline CDR1 and CDR2: SGHTS and YDEGEE. CDR3 sequence reads: CASERGQGVKNIQYF. The CDR3 DNA follows: TGTGCCAGCGAAAGGGGACAGGGGGTCAAAAACATTCAGTACTTC.

This clone has more than one count but fewer than ten. This chain uses TRBV29-1 with TRBJ2-7, with TRBD1 identical over 7 bases. Looked up from germline, CDR1 is SQVTM and CDR2 is ANQGSEA. The CDR3 has 13 amino acids. The junction had 4 bases not matched to a gene; V was cut back by 3 bases and J by 2 bases. CDR3 residues: CSVDSGTAYEQYF. For the CDR3, the DNA is TGCAGCGTTGATTCCGGGACAGCCTACGAGCAGTACTTC.

The V call is TRBV5-1, the J call TRBJ2-7; 8 positions agree with TRBD1. Germline assignment: CDR1 SGHRS and CDR2 YFSETQ. J was trimmed by 4 bases and V by 10 bases; bases with no gene match: 7. This CDR3 has 12 residues. CDR3 region: CACGDRRYEQYF. The CDR3 DNA reads TGCGCCTGCGGGGACAGGAGGTACGAGCAGTACTTC.

The chain has TRBV6-2 or TRBV6-3 and TRBJ2-5; 11 bases match TRBD1. The V and J ends lost 2 bases and 4 bases, in that order; junction bases with no gene match: 6. CDR1 is MNHEY, CDR2 SVGEGT, per germline. CDR3 length: 16 residues. CDR3 loop: CASSYPRTGGRETQYF. The CDR3 DNA reads as TGTGCCAGCAGTTACCCTAGGACAGGGGGCCGAGAGACCCAGTACTTC.

The V and J genes are TRBV7-2 and TRBJ2-7; TRBD1 matches at 8 bases. The CDR3 extends over 15 amino acids. The V and J ends lost 7 bases and 6 bases, in that order; junction bases with no gene match: 14. Germline V gene sequence: CDR1 SGHTA, CDR2 FQGNSA. CDR3 residues: CASTLTGGATAEQYF. The DNA of the CDR3 is TGTGCCAGCACCCTAACAGGGGGTGCAACGGCCGAGCAGTACTTC.